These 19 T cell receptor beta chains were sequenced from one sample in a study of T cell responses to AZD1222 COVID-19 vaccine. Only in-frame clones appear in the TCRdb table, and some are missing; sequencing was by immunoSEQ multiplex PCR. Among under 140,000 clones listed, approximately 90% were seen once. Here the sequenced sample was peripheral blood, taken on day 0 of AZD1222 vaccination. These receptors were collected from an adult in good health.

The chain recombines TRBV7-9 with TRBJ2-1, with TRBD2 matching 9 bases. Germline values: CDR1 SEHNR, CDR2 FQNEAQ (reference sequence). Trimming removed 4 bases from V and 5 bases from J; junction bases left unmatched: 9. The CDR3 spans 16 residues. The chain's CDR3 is CASSSSSGKVHNEQFF. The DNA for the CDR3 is TGTGCCAGCAGCTCCTCTAGCGGGAAGGTCCACAATGAGCAGTTCTTC.

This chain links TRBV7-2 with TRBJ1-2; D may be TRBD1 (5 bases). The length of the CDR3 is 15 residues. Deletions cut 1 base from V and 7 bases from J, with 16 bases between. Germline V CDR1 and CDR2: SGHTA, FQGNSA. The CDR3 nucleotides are TGTGCCAGCAGCTTAGGTGCAACTACGCAGGGTGGCTACACCTTC. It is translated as CASSLGATTQGGYTF.

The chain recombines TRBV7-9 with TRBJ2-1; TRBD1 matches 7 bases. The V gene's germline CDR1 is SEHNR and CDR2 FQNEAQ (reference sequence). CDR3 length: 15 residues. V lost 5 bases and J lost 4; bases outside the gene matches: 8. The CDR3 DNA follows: TGTGCCAGCAGCATCGCGACAGGGTCTTACAATGAGCAGTTCTTC. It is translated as CASSIATGSYNEQFF.

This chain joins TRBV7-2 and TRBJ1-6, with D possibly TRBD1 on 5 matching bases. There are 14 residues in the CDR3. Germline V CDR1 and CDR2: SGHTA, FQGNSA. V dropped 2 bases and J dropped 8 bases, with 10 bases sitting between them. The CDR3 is CASSLQGDHSPLHF. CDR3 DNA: TGTGCCAGCAGCTTACAGGGTGATCATTCACCCCTCCACTTT.

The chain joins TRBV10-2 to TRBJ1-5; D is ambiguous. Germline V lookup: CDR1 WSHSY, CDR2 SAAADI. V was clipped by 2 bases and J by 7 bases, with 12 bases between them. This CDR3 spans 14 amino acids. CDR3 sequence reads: CASSEIGGRQPQHF. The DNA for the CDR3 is TGCGCCAGCAGTGAGATCGGAGGGCGCCAGCCCCAGCATTTT.

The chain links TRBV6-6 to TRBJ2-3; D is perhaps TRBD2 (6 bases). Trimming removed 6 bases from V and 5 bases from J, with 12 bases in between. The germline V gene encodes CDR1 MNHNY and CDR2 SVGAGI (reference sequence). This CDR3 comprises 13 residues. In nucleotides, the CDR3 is TGTGCCAGCAGCCTGCTCGGGGGAGATACGCAGTATTTT. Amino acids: CASSLLGGDTQYF.

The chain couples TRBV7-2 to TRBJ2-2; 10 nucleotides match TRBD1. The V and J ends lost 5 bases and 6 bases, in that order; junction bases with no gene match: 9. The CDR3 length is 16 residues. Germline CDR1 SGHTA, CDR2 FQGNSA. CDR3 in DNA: TGTGCCAGCAGCACCCGGGACAGGGGTTCGCCCGGGGAGCTGTTTTTT. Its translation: CASSTRDRGSPGELFF.

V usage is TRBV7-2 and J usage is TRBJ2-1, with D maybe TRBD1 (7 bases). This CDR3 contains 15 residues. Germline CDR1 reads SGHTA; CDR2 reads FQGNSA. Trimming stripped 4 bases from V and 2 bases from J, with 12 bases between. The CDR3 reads CASSSTGEAYNEQFF. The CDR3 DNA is TGTGCCAGCAGCTCTACAGGGGAGGCCTACAATGAGCAGTTCTTC.

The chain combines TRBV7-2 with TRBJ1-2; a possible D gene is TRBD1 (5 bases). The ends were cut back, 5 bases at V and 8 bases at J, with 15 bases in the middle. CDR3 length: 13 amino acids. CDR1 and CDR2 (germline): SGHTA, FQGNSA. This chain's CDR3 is CASSQTEGIGYTF. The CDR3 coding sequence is TGTGCCAGCAGCCAAACTGAGGGGATCGGCTACACCTTC.

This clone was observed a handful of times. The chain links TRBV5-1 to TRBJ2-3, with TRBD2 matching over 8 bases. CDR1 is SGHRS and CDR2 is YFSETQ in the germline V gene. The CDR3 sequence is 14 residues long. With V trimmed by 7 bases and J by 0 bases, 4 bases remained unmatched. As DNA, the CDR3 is TGCGCCAGCTCCGGGGGGGCGAGCACAGATACGCAGTATTTT. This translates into CASSGGASTDTQYF.

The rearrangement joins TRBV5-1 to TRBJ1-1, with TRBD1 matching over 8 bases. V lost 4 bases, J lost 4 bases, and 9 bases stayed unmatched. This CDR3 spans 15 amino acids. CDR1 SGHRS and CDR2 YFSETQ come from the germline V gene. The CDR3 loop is CASSATQGGSTEAFF. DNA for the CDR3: TGCGCCAGCAGCGCCACACAGGGGGGGAGCACTGAAGCTTTCTTT.

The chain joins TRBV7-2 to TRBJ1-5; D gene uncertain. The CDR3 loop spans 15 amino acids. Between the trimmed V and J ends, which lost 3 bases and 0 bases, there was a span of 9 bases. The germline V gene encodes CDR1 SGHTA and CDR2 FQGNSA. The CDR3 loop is CASSFSSLSNQPQHF. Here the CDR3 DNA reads TGTGCCAGCAGCTTTTCCAGTCTTAGCAATCAGCCCCAGCATTTT.

The CDR3 region has the DNA TGTGCCAGCAGTGCCCAAGTGGGAGGGATAAACATTCAGTACTTC. Protein sequence: CASSAQVGGINIQYF. The rearrangement joins TRBV6-6 to TRBJ2-4, with TRBD2 matching 7 bases. Trimming at V came to 5 bases and at J to 6 bases, leaving 10 bases not matched to a gene. This CDR3 is built from 15 residues. Looked up from germline, CDR1 is MNHNY and CDR2 is SVGAGI (reference sequence).

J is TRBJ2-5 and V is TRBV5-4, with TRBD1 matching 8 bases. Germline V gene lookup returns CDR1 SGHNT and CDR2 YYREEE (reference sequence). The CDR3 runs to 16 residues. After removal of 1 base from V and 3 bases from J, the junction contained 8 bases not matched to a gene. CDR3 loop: CASSLSPGTGEETQYF. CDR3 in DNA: TGTGCCAGCAGCTTGAGCCCCGGGACAGGAGAAGAGACCCAGTACTTC.

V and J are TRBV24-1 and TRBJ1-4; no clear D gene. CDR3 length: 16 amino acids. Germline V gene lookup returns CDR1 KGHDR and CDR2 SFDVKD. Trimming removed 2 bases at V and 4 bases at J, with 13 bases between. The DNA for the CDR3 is TGTGCCACCAGTGATTCGAGCCCCGAGGGTAATGAAAAACTGTTTTTT. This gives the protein CATSDSSPEGNEKLFF.

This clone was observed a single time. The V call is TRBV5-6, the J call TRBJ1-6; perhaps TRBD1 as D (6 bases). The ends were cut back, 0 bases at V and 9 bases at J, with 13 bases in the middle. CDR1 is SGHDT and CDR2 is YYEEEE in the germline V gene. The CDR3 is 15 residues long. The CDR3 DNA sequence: TGTGCCAGCAGCTTGGCGGCAGGGGTAGGTTCACCCCTCCACTTT. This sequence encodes CASSLAAGVGSPLHF.

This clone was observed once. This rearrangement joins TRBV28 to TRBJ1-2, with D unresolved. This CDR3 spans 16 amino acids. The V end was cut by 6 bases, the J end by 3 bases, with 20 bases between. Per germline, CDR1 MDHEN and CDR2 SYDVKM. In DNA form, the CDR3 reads TGTGCCAGCAGCTCCAGGCCTGTGTCCCTTGACTATGGCTACACCTTC. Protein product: CASSSRPVSLDYGYTF.

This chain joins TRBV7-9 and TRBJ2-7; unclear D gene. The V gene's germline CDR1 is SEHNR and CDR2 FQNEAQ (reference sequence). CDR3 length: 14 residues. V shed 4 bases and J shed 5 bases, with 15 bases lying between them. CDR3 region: CASSSPRGVHEQYF. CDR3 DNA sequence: TGTGCCAGCAGCTCTCCCCGTGGAGTCCACGAGCAGTACTTC.

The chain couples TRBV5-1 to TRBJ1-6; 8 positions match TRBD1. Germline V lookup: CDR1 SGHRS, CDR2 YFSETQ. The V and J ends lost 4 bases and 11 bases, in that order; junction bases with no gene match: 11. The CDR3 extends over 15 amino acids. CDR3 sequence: CASSPGQGSFPPLHF. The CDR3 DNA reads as TGCGCCAGCAGCCCCGGACAGGGTTCCTTTCCACCCCTCCACTTT.